This TCR beta chain appears in the sequencing data of a study of shared clonotypes between healthy human individuals. The study's findings and limits: Generation probabilities of non-shared clonotypes were lower (relative to those shared by all four donors).

Turning to this clone: The antigen remains unidentified.

Naive CD4+ cells were CD45RA-selected; the remaining cells were memory. Produced via immunoSEQ multiplex PCR; TCRdb's table is partial and in-frame only. The sample has over 2 million clones; 95% are singletons. Germline lookup yields CDR1 SGDLS and CDR2 YYNGEE. V shed 4 bases and J 9 bases; nucleotides not matched to a gene: 10. The CDR3 length is 15 residues. The chain combines TRBV9 with TRBJ2-1, with TRBD2 identical over 10 bases. The sequence came from a man younger than 35 in good health. Sequences were obtained from naive CD4+ T cells sorted from blood. Regarding subset: CD45RA+ positively selected. Here the CDR3 DNA reads TGTGCCAGCAGCCCCGGGACTAGCGAGGTGACTGAGCAGTTCTTC. This encodes CASSPGTSEVTEQFF.